What follows describes a single TCR beta chain. The data belong to a study of T-cell memory formation after mild COVID-19. From the 5' RACE reads, TCRdb called clonotypes with MiXCR, one entry per CDR3 protein. The sample yields around 200,000 distinct CDR3 sequences, 27% seen once. Sequencing was carried out using PBMCs or a T cell subset sorted from them (not recorded which). The clonotype was recovered from an adult woman who had mild COVID-19 (a few samples of this study predate the infection). Cell type and time point are not known.

The CDR3 sequence: CASSGGMNTEAFF. CDR3 in DNA: TGTGCCAGCAGCGGGGGAATGAACACTGAAGCTTTCTTT. The chain employs TRBV11-3 and TRBJ1-1; a possible D gene is TRBD1 (5 bases). The CDR3 is 13 amino acids. V lost 5 bases and J lost 0, with 7 bases in between. Germline loops: CDR1 SGHNT, CDR2 YENEEA.